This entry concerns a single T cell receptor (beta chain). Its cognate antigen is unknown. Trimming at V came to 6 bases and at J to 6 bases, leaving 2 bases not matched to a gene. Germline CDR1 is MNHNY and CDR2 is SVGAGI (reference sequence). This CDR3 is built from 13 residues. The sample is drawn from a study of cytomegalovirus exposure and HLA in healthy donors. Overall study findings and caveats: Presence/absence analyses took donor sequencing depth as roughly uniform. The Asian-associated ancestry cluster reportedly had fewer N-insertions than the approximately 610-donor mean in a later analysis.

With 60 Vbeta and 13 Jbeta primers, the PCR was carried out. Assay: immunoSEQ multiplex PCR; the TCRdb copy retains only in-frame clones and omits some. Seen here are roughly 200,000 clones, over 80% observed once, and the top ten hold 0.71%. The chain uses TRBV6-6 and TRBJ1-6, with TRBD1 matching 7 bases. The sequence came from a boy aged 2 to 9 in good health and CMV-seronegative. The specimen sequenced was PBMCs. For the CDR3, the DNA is TGTGCCAGCAGGGGGACAGTTAATTCACCCCTCCACTTT. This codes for CASRGTVNSPLHF.